This T cell receptor beta chain was profiled in a study of cytomegalovirus exposure and HLA in healthy donors. PCR employed 60 Vbeta and 13 Jbeta primers. The protocol was immunoSEQ multiplex PCR, while the TCRdb copy is restricted to in-frame clones and leaves out a portion. Of over 150,000 clones listed, around 74% are singletons. General study results and limits: There was a cluster of highly shared sequence variants that was likely a sequencing artifact. Presence/absence analyses treated sequencing depth as roughly uniform across donors. Links to common viral pathogens appeared, in a later analysis, for several of the most significant clusters. In terms of immune exposure information, only CMV serostatus was available.

Worth noting for this clone: The antigen is unknown.

CDR1 is MDHEN and CDR2 is SYDVKM in the germline V gene. The CDR3 is 14 residues long. Unmatched junction bases numbered 7, after V lost 6 bases and J lost 5 bases. The TCR sequence derives from a male donor in good health and CMV-seronegative. Sample: PBMCs. The chain couples TRBV28 to TRBJ2-1; 7 positions agree with TRBD1. CDR3 sequence (DNA): TGTGCCAGCAGAACGACAGGGCTAAACAATGAGCAGTTCTTC. It translates to CASRTTGLNNEQFF.